Below, 26 T cell receptor beta chains from the same sample are listed, as sequenced in a study of blood T cell repertoires in COVID-19. Profiled with immunoSEQ multiplex PCR; TCRdb holds only in-frame clones, not every one. This table holds 350,000 or so clones, about 88% found once. Sequenced material: PBMCs or T cells enriched from blood (not recorded which). The source of these receptors is a woman between 25 and 40 years old who had been exposed to COVID-19.

This chain links TRBV7-3 with TRBJ2-5; 7 bases are shared with TRBD1. Germline lookup yields CDR1 SGHTA and CDR2 FQGTGA. The CDR3 consists of 14 residues. V shed 2 bases, J shed 5 bases, and the junction held 5 bases outside the gene matches. The CDR3 is CASSLGRGPETQYF. CDR3 nucleotides: TGTGCCAGCAGCTTAGGAAGGGGGCCGGAGACCCAGTACTTC.

This chain uses TRBV19 with TRBJ2-3; D might be TRBD2 (5 bases). The length of the CDR3 is 13 residues. The V end was cut by 10 bases, the J end by 0 bases, with 11 bases between. Germline CDR1 and CDR2: LNHDA and SQIVND (reference sequence). CDR3 loop: CATRRTSTDTQYF. In DNA form, the CDR3 reads TGTGCCACTCGGAGGACTAGCACAGATACGCAGTATTTT.

The rearrangement uses TRBV23-1 and TRBJ1-5; tentative D call: TRBD1 (5 bases). TRBV23-1 is given ORF status, its function remaining uncertain. The CDR3 has 13 amino acids. Trimming shortened V by 9 bases and J by 2 bases, and 11 bases separated the two germline ends. The DNA for the CDR3 is TGCGCCAGAGACAGATCCGGCAATCAGCCCCAGCATTTT. As protein: CARDRSGNQPQHF.

The chain has TRBV11-3 and TRBJ2-2, with 9 bases matching TRBD2. V dropped 5 bases and J dropped 3; count of bases not matched to a gene: 7. CDR1 and CDR2 (germline): SGHNT, YENEEA. The CDR3 contains 16 residues. The CDR3: CASSPRRLADTGELFF. Here the CDR3 DNA reads TGTGCCAGCAGCCCACGACGACTAGCGGACACCGGGGAGCTGTTTTTT.

This clone has only one observation. The chain joins TRBV27 to TRBJ1-1; no definite D call. This CDR3 contains 15 residues. Germline V gene lookup returns CDR1 MNHEY and CDR2 SMNVEV (reference sequence). V lost 5 bases and J lost 3, with 16 bases in between. The CDR3 spells CASSPEYLRDTEAFF. CDR3 coding DNA: TGTGCCAGCAGTCCGGAGTACCTACGGGACACTGAAGCTTTCTTT.

The table lists this clone with a few counts. This sequence joins TRBV3-1 (or the pseudogene TRBV3-2) and TRBJ2-1, with TRBD2 as a possible D gene (6 bases). Germline lookup yields CDR1 LGHDT and CDR2 YNNKEL (reference sequence). The CDR3 has 17 amino acids. The V gene lost 4 bases and the J gene lost 0 bases, with 16 bases spanning the gap. CDR3 in amino acids: CASSPIGGRSSYNEQFF. The CDR3 nucleotides are TGTGCCAGCAGCCCCATTGGGGGGAGGAGCTCCTACAATGAGCAGTTCTTC.

The V and J genes are TRBV13 and TRBJ2-7; tentatively, D is TRBD1 (5 bases). The CDR3 has 13 residues. The V end was cut by 5 bases, the J end by 5 bases, with 13 bases between. In germline, CDR1 is PRHDT, CDR2 FYEKMQ (reference sequence). CDR3 nucleotides: TGTGCCAGCAGCGGGGCCCCGCGGAACGAGCAGTACTTC. Its protein product is CASSGAPRNEQYF.

This sequence joins TRBV7-9 and TRBJ1-2, with 7 bases fitting TRBD1. The CDR3 is 16 residues long. Germline-derived CDR1 and CDR2 are SEHNR and FQNEAQ (reference sequence). Unmatched junction bases numbered 14, after V lost 6 bases and J lost 4 bases. DNA for the CDR3: TGTGCCAGCAGTTCTCAAGGAACAGGGGCGGGCTATGGCTACACCTTC. Translation gives CASSSQGTGAGYGYTF.

V usage is TRBV30 and J usage is TRBJ1-5, with 7 bases that match TRBD1. J gave up 0 bases and V 1 base, and 12 bases lay outside the gene matches. Germline CDR1 is GTSNPN and CDR2 is SVGIG (reference sequence). This CDR3 spans 18 amino acids. The CDR3 sequence: CAWSAPPGQSYSNQPQHF. The CDR3 DNA follows: TGTGCCTGGAGTGCCCCTCCGGGACAGTCTTATAGCAATCAGCCCCAGCATTTT.

The J gene is TRBJ2-3, the V gene TRBV15; the match to TRBD2 covers 12 bases. Per the germline V gene, CDR1 is LNHNV and CDR2 is YYDKDF (reference sequence). The length of the CDR3 is 14 residues. V lost 5 bases and J lost 5; bases outside the gene matches: 2. The CDR3 region has the DNA TGTGCCACCAGCCCTAGCGGGAGGGGAGATACGCAGTATTTT. Translation: CATSPSGRGDTQYF.

This sequence joins TRBV5-6 and TRBJ1-5; D might be TRBD1 (5 bases). Trimming shortened V by 0 bases and J by 6 bases, and 13 bases separated the two germline ends. The CDR3 is 15 amino acids. In germline, CDR1 is SGHDT, CDR2 YYEEEE. The CDR3 loop reads CASSLGSGQGQPQHF. CDR3 in DNA: TGTGCCAGCAGCTTGGGTTCGGGTCAGGGTCAGCCCCAGCATTTT.

The rearrangement links TRBV28 to TRBJ2-5; 7 bases align to TRBD2. V was clipped by 4 bases and J by 3 bases; unmatched bases: 17. CDR1 and CDR2 (germline): MDHEN, SYDVKM. This CDR3 contains 18 residues. The CDR3 here is CASSSYGFQASGKETQYF. The CDR3 bases are TGTGCCAGCAGTTCATACGGATTTCAGGCTAGCGGAAAAGAGACCCAGTACTTC.

CDR3 sequence reads: CAWSATGNQPQHF. The CDR3 nucleotides read TGTGCCTGGAGTGCCACGGGCAATCAGCCCCAGCATTTT. The rearrangement joins TRBV30 to TRBJ1-5, with D hard to call. Germline lookup yields CDR1 GTSNPN and CDR2 SVGIG (reference sequence). The CDR3 length is 13 residues. V was cut by 1 base and J by 2 bases, with 6 bases left in between.

The chain links TRBV3-1 (or the pseudogene TRBV3-2) to TRBJ1-5; tentatively, D is TRBD1 (6 bases). The ends were cut back, 0 bases at V and 9 bases at J, with 15 bases in the middle. CDR1 LGHDT and CDR2 YNNKEL come from the germline V gene (reference sequence). The CDR3 is made up of 15 amino acids. The CDR3 DNA is TGTGCCAGCAGCCAAGATCCAGGGGTGCAGTCGCCCCAGCATTTT. Its protein product is CASSQDPGVQSPQHF.

The genes are TRBV10-3 and TRBJ2-1, with D maybe TRBD2 (6 bases). Trimming removed 11 bases at V and 5 bases at J, with 25 bases between. The germline V gene encodes CDR1 ENHRY and CDR2 SYGVKD. This CDR3 is 16 amino acids long. The CDR3 DNA reads as TGTGCCGGCGGGGCTCCACCGGACAAGCAGAACAATGAGCAGTTCTTC. This sequence encodes CAGGAPPDKQNNEQFF.

The rearrangement joins TRBV6-1 to TRBJ2-7; D is possibly TRBD1 (6 bases). CDR3 length: 12 residues. The germline V gene encodes CDR1 MNHNS and CDR2 SASEGT. V lost 3 bases and J lost 5, with 8 bases in between. The CDR3 spells CASSDNRDEQYF. CDR3 sequence (DNA): TGTGCCAGCAGTGACAACAGGGACGAGCAGTACTTC.

The V and J genes are TRBV6-1 and TRBJ2-3, with D maybe TRBD2 (6 bases). This CDR3 comprises 15 residues. The V end was cut by 2 bases, the J end by 3 bases, with 12 bases between. Germline V gives CDR1 MNHNS, CDR2 SASEGT. The CDR3, as DNA: TGTGCCAGCAGTGAAATGTCTAGCGAGACAGATACGCAGTATTTT. It specifies CASSEMSSETDTQYF.

The V gene is TRBV18, the J gene TRBJ2-2; a weak D match, TRBD1 (5 bases). This CDR3 contains 16 residues. Per germline, CDR1 KGHSH and CDR2 LQKENI. Trimming took 0 bases from V and 2 from J, leaving 10 bases between them. CDR3 region: CASSPPIGANTGELFF. The CDR3 DNA follows: TGTGCCAGCTCACCACCTATAGGGGCCAACACCGGGGAGCTGTTTTTT.

This chain connects TRBV5-1 to TRBJ2-7; 10 bases are a match to TRBD1. The CDR3 has 16 residues. After removal of 3 bases from V and 3 bases from J, the junction contained 9 bases not matched to a gene. CDR1 and CDR2 from the germline V gene are SGHRS and YFSETQ. The CDR3 protein is CASSSGPGQGRYEQYF. The CDR3 nucleotides are TGCGCCAGCAGCTCCGGCCCGGGACAGGGGCGCTACGAGCAGTACTTC.

This chain links TRBV28 with TRBJ1-2, with D possibly TRBD1 on 5 matching bases. The CDR3 sequence is 15 residues long. Germline V gives CDR1 MDHEN, CDR2 SYDVKM. The V and J ends lost 5 bases and 8 bases respectively, with 21 bases between them. The DNA of the CDR3 is TGTGCCAGCAGTCCCGCTAATCCGACAGCCGCGGGCTACACCTTC. Translation: CASSPANPTAAGYTF.

The rearrangement links TRBV28 to TRBJ2-1, with 9 bases fitting TRBD1. The CDR3 length is 14 residues. V shed 5 bases and J 9 bases; nucleotides not matched to a gene: 8. Germline CDR1 and CDR2: MDHEN and SYDVKM. DNA of the CDR3: TGTGCCAGCAGTACCGGGACAGGGCGAGGTGAGCAGTTCTTC. This encodes CASSTGTGRGEQFF.

The chain couples TRBV4-2 to TRBJ1-5; 7 bases match TRBD1. J gave up 7 bases and V 0 bases, and 12 bases lay outside the gene matches. The germline V gene encodes CDR1 LGHNA and CDR2 YNFKEQ. The length of the CDR3 is 17 residues. Here the CDR3 reads CASSQDPGRQGGQPQHF. The CDR3 region has the DNA TGTGCCAGCAGCCAAGATCCGGGACGACAGGGTGGGCAGCCCCAGCATTTT.

This clone has only a few counts. The chain recombines TRBV5-4 with TRBJ2-1, with 7 bases fitting TRBD1. V lost 2 bases to trimming and J lost 8 bases; unmatched junction nucleotides: 10. CDR3 length: 15 amino acids. Germline V gene lookup returns CDR1 SGHNT and CDR2 YYREEE (reference sequence). This chain's CDR3 is CASSLPGQPFDEQFF. The CDR3 DNA reads as TGTGCCAGCAGCTTACCGGGACAGCCCTTCGATGAGCAGTTCTTC.

The genes are TRBV27 and TRBJ2-7; 11 nucleotides match TRBD2. Looked up from germline, CDR1 is MNHEY and CDR2 is SMNVEV (reference sequence). This CDR3 region has 20 residues. V shed 6 bases and J 3 bases; nucleotides not matched to a gene: 22. The CDR3 DNA reads as TGTGCCAGCAGCACAGACCGGGACACCTGGACTAGCGGGCTAAGCTACGAGCAGTACTTC. Protein sequence: CASSTDRDTWTSGLSYEQYF.

V is TRBV19 and J is TRBJ2-3, with 7 bases lining up with TRBD1. Germline lookup yields CDR1 LNHDA and CDR2 SQIVND (reference sequence). V gave up 6 bases and J gave up 0 bases; unmatched junction bases: 0. The CDR3 consists of 13 residues. The CDR3 sequence: CASRGGSTDTQYF. The CDR3 DNA follows: TGTGCCAGTAGAGGGGGCAGCACAGATACGCAGTATTTT.

The chain recombines TRBV10-3 with TRBJ1-2, with 8 bases that match TRBD1. V shed 6 bases, J shed 0 bases, and the junction held 12 bases outside the gene matches. The CDR3 has 17 amino acids. The germline gives CDR1 ENHRY, CDR2 SYGVKD. The CDR3 DNA reads as TGTGCCATCAGGGGTCGAAAGGGACAGGACGCTAACTATGGCTACACCTTC. Residues: CAIRGRKGQDANYGYTF.